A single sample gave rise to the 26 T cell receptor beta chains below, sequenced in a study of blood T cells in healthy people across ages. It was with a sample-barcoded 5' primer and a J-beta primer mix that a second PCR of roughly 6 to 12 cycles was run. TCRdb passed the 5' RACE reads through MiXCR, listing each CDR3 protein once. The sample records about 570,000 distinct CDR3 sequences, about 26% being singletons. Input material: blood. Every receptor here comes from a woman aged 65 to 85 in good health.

The CDR3 DNA reads TGCGCCAGCAGCTTAGGACAGGGGTATAGCACAGATACGCAGTATTTT. Encoded protein: CASSLGQGYSTDTQYF. V usage is TRBV5-1 and J usage is TRBJ2-3; 9 bases are a match to TRBD1. The CDR3 extends over 16 amino acids. The germline CDR1 and CDR2 sequences are SGHRS and YFSETQ. The V and J ends lost 2 bases and 0 bases, in that order; junction bases with no gene match: 4.

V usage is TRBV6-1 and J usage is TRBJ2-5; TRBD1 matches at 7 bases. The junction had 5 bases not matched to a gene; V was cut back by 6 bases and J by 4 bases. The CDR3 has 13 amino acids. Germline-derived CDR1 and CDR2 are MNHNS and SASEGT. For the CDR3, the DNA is TGTGCCAGCAGCGGGACAGCGCGAGAGACCCAGTACTTC. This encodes CASSGTARETQYF.

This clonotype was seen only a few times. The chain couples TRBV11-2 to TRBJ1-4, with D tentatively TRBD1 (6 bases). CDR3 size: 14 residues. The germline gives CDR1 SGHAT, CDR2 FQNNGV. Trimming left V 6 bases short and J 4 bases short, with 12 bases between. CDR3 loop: CASSPQGYNEKLFF. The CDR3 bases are TGTGCCAGCAGTCCACAGGGATATAATGAAAAACTGTTTTTT.

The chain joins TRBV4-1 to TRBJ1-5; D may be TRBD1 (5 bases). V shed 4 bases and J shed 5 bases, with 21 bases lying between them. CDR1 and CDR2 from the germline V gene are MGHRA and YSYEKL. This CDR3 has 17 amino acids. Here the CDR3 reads CASSPAGGQGPDQPQHF. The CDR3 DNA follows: TGCGCCAGCAGCCCCGCTGGTGGGCAGGGTCCCGATCAGCCCCAGCATTTT.

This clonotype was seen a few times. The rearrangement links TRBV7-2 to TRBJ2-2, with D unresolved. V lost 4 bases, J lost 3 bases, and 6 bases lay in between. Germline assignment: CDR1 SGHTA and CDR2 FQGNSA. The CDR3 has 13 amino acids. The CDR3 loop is CASSWLDTGELFF. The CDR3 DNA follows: TGTGCCAGCAGCTGGTTAGACACCGGGGAGCTGTTTTTT.

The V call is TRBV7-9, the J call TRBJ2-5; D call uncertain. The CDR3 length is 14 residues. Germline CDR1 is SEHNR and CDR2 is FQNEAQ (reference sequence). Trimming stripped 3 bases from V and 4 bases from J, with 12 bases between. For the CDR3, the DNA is TGTGCCAGCAGCTTCTTCCTAGGTGCAGAGACCCAGTACTTC. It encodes CASSFFLGAETQYF.

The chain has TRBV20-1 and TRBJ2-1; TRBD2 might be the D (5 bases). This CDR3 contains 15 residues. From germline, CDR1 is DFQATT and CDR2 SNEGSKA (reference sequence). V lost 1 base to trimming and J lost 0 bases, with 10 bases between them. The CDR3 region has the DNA TGCAGTGCTAGAGGGTCGGGGAACTCCTACAATGAGCAGTTCTTC. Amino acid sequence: CSARGSGNSYNEQFF.

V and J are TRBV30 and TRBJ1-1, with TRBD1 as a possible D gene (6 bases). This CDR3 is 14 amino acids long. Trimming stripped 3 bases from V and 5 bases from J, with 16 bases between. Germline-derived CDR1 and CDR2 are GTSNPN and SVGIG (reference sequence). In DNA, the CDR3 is TGTGCCTGGAGAATGGGGGGGCTGGGAACTGAAGCTTTCTTT. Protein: CAWRMGGLGTEAFF.

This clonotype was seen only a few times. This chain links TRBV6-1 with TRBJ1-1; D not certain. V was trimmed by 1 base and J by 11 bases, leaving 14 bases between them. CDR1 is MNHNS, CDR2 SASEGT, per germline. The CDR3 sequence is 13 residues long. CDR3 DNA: TGTGCCAGCAGTGAAGTCGGGCGGTTTGAGGCTTTCTTT. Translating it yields CASSEVGRFEAFF.

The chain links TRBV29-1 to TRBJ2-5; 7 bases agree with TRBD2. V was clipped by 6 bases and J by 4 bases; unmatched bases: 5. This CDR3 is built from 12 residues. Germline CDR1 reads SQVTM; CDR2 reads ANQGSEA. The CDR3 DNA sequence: TGCAGCGTCCGGGGAGGGACAGAGACCCAGTACTTC. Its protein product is CSVRGGTETQYF.

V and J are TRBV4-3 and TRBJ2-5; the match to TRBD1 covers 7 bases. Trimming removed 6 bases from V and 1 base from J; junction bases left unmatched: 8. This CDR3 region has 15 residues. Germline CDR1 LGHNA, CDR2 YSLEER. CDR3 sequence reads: CASRPRDSFQETQYF. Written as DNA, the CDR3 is TGCGCCAGCAGACCAAGGGACAGCTTCCAAGAGACCCAGTACTTC.

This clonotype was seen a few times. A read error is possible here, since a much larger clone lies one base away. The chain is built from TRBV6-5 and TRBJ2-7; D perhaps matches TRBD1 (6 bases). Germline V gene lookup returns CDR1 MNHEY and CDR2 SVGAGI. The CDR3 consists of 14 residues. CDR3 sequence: CASRINKDSGEQHF. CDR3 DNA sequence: TGTGCCAGCAGAATTAACAAGGATTCAGGGGAGCAGCACTTC.

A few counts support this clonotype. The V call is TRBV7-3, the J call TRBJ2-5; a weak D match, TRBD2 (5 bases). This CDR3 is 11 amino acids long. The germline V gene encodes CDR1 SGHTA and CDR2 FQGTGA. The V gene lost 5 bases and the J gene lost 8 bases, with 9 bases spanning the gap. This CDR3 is CASSPPGTQYF. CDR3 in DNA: TGTGCCAGCAGCCCGCCGGGAACCCAGTACTTC.

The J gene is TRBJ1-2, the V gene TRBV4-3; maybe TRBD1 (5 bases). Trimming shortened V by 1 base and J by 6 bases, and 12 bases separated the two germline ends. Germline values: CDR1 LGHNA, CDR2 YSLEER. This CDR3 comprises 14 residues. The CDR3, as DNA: TGCGCCAGCAGCCAAGGGTTGTGGGGGGATGGCTACACCTTC. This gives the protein CASSQGLWGDGYTF.

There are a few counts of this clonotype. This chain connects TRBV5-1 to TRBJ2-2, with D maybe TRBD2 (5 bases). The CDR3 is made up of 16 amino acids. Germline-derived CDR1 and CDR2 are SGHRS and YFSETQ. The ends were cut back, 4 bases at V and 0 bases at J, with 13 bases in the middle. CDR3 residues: CASSPQSGANTGELFF. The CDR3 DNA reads TGCGCCAGCAGCCCCCAATCCGGGGCGAACACCGGGGAGCTGTTTTTT. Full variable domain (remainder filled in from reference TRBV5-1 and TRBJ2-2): KAGVTQTPRYLIKTRGQQVTLSCSPISGHRSVSWYQQTPGQGLQFLFEYFSETQRNKGNFPGRFSGRQFSNSRSEMNVSTLELGDSALYLCASSPQSGANTGELFFGEGSRLTVL.

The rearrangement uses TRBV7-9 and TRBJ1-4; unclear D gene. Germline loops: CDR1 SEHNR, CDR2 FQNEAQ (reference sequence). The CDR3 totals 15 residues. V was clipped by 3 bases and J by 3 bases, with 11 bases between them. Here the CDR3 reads CASSFSDAANEKLFF. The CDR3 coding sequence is TGTGCCAGCAGCTTCTCGGACGCGGCTAATGAAAAACTGTTTTTT.

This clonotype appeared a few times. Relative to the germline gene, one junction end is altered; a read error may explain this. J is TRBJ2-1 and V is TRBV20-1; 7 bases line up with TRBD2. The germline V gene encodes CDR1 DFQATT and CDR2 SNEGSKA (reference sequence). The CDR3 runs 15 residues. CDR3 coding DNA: TGCGGTGCCCCCAGACGAGCGGGGTCGTACAATGAGCAGTTCTTC. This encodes CGAPRRAGSYNEQFF.

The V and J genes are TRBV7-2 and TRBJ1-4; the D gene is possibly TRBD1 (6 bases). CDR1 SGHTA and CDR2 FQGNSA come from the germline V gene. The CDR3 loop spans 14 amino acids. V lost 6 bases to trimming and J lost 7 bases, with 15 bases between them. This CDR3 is CASSPPGAGEKLFF. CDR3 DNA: TGTGCCAGCAGTCCCCCGGGGGCAGGTGAAAAACTGTTTTTT.

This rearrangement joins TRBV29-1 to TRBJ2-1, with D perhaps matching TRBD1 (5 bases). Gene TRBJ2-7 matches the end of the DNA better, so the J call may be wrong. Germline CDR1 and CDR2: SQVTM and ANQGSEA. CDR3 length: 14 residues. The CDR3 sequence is CSVEGDRLLGEQYF. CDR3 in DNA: TGCAGCGTTGAAGGAGACAGACTTCTGGGCGAGCAGTACTTC.

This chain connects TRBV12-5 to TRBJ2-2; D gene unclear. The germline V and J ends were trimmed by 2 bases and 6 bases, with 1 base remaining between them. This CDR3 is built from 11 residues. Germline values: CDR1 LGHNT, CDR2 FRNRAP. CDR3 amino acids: CASGLSGELFF. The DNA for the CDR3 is TGTGCTAGTGGTTTGTCCGGGGAGCTGTTTTTT.

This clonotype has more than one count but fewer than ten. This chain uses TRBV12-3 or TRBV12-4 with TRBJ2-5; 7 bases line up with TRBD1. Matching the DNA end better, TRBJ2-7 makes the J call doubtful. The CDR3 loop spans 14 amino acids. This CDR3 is CASSSMTGLDEQYF. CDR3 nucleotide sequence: TGTGCCAGCAGCTCGATGACAGGGTTGGACGAGCAGTACTTC.

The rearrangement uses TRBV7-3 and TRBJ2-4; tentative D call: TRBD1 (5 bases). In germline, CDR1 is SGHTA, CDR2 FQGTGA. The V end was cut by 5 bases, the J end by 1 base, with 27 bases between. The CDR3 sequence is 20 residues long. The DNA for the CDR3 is TGTGCCAGCAGCCTAAAGGACAAAGGGGCAAGAGCCGGGGCCAAAAACATTCAGTACTTC. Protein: CASSLKDKGARAGAKNIQYF.

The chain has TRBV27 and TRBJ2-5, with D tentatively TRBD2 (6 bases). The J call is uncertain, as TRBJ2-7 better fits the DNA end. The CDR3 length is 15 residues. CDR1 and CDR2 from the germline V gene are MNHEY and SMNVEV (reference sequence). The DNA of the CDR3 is TGTGCCAGCAGTACTCGGGGGAATGAGAGGCACGAGCAGTACTTC. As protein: CASSTRGNERHEQYF.

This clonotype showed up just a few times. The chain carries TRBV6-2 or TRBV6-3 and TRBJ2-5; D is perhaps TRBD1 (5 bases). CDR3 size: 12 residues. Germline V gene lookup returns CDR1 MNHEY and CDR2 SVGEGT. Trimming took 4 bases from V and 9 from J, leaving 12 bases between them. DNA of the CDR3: TGTGCCAGCAGTTCGGTCCTCAGGGCCCAGTACTTC. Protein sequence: CASSSVLRAQYF.

The CDR3: CASSLGTGAIYEQYF. The CDR3 DNA reads as TGCGCCAGCAGCCTCGGGACAGGGGCGATCTACGAGCAGTACTTC. This chain connects TRBV4-3 to TRBJ2-7, with 10 bases that match TRBD1. Germline CDR1 and CDR2: LGHNA and YSLEER. With V trimmed by 4 bases and J by 3 bases, 6 bases remained unmatched. The CDR3 runs to 15 residues.

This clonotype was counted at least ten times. The CDR3 DNA follows: TGTGCCACCAGCAGAGAAGGGTCCTCCTACGAGCAGTACTTC. It translates to CATSREGSSYEQYF. This chain uses TRBV15 with TRBJ2-7; no definite D call. Germline values: CDR1 LNHNV, CDR2 YYDKDF (reference sequence). CDR3 size: 14 residues. The V and J ends lost 0 bases and 0 bases respectively, with 6 bases between them.